Below are 11 T cell receptor beta chains sequenced from a single sample in a study of blood T cell repertoires in COVID-19. The protocol was immunoSEQ multiplex PCR, while the TCRdb copy is restricted to in-frame clones and leaves out a portion. This sample has about 310,000 clones, with around 91% found just once. Sequencing input: PBMCs or T cells enriched from blood (not recorded which). The receptor set was obtained from a woman in her 40s who had recovered from COVID-19.

The chain carries TRBV28 and TRBJ2-7; D is perhaps TRBD1 (6 bases). Trimming took off 5 bases at V and 2 bases at J, with 16 bases between the two ends. This CDR3 has 15 residues. Germline CDR1 and CDR2: MDHEN and SYDVKM. CDR3 nucleotide sequence: TGTGCCAGCAGTGTCCCGACAGGTTCCCCCTACGAGCAGTACTTC. It specifies CASSVPTGSPYEQYF.

CDR3 sequence reads: CAIRYASDTGELFF. The CDR3 coding sequence is TGTGCCATCAGATACGCGAGCGACACCGGGGAGCTGTTTTTT. This chain uses TRBV10-3 with TRBJ2-2; no definite D call. Germline V CDR1 and CDR2: ENHRY, SYGVKD. V lost 6 bases and J lost 3, with 11 bases in between. The CDR3 covers 14 residues.

V is TRBV11-3 and J is TRBJ2-2, with 7 bases fitting TRBD1. This CDR3 is 14 amino acids long. V was pared by 4 bases and J by 7 bases, with 6 bases of the junction left unmatched. Germline V gene data show CDR1 as SGHNT and CDR2 as YENEEA. The CDR3 region is CASSSGTVGGELFF. In DNA, the CDR3 is TGTGCCAGCAGCTCCGGGACAGTCGGCGGGGAGCTGTTTTTT.

This clone was counted a single time. This sequence joins TRBV2 and TRBJ2-7; 8 positions agree with TRBD1. The CDR3 has 15 amino acids. Losses at the gene ends were 8 bases for V and 0 bases for J; bases not matched to a gene: 9. CDR1 is SNHLY and CDR2 is FYNNEI in the germline V gene. The CDR3 loop reads CASLGSGTGSYEQYF. DNA for the CDR3: TGTGCCAGCTTGGGGTCCGGGACAGGCTCCTACGAGCAGTACTTC.

The chain joins TRBV3-1 (or the pseudogene TRBV3-2) to TRBJ1-5; 8 bases are shared with TRBD1. After removal of 0 bases from V and 5 bases from J, the junction contained 12 bases not matched to a gene. The V gene's germline CDR1 is LGHDT and CDR2 YNNKEL (reference sequence). The CDR3 has 18 amino acids. This chain's CDR3 is CASSQEAEIHRGYQPQHF. CDR3 nucleotides: TGTGCCAGCAGCCAAGAGGCCGAAATCCACAGGGGGTATCAGCCCCAGCATTTT.

The chain is built from TRBV19 and TRBJ1-2, with D possibly being TRBD1 (5 bases). This CDR3 comprises 14 residues. Germline CDR1 reads LNHDA; CDR2 reads SQIVND (reference sequence). V was pared by 8 bases and J by 2 bases, with 15 bases between. As DNA, the CDR3 is TGTGCCAGTGCACCAGGGCTAGGAAACTATGGCTACACCTTC. As protein: CASAPGLGNYGYTF.

The chain joins TRBV4-1 to TRBJ2-1; 13 nucleotides match TRBD2. The CDR3 runs to 16 residues. CDR1 is MGHRA and CDR2 is YSYEKL in the germline V gene. V gave up 6 bases and J gave up 7 bases; unmatched junction bases: 9. Here the CDR3 reads CASRRTSGGSLNEQFF. For the CDR3, the DNA is TGCGCCAGCAGAAGGACTAGCGGGGGTAGCCTTAATGAGCAGTTCTTC.

This rearrangement joins TRBV2 to TRBJ2-6, with 10 bases matching TRBD1. The germline V gene encodes CDR1 SNHLY and CDR2 FYNNEI. Unmatched junction bases numbered 9, after V lost 2 bases and J lost 2 bases. The CDR3 length is 19 residues. In DNA form, the CDR3 reads TGTGCCAGCAGTGAATCGAGTCCCGGGACAGGGGCTGGGGCCAACGTCCTGACTTTC. Encoded protein: CASSESSPGTGAGANVLTF.

The chain couples TRBV6-5 to TRBJ1-4, with D perhaps matching TRBD1 (5 bases). There are 14 residues in the CDR3. Germline values: CDR1 MNHEY, CDR2 SVGAGI. Trimming cost V 5 bases and J 8 bases, with 15 bases left between them. CDR3 region: CASSMTDGGEKLFF. The CDR3 bases are TGTGCCAGCAGTATGACAGACGGAGGGGAAAAACTGTTTTTT.

The V and J genes are TRBV12-5 and TRBJ2-7; D unresolved. The V end lost 7 bases, the J end lost 5 bases, and 9 bases lay between the germline ends. The CDR3 runs to 11 residues. Germline V gene sequence: CDR1 LGHNT, CDR2 FRNRAP. CDR3 region: CASALGHEQYF. CDR3 in DNA: TGTGCTAGTGCCCTTGGCCACGAGCAGTACTTC.

The chain carries TRBV2 and TRBJ2-7; D is possibly TRBD1 (6 bases). Trimming took 4 bases from V and 2 from J, leaving 9 bases between them. This CDR3 comprises 13 residues. The germline V gene has CDR1 SNHLY and CDR2 FYNNEI. The CDR3 loop is CASSGSGAYEQYF. For the CDR3, the DNA is TGTGCCAGCAGTGGGTCAGGGGCCTACGAGCAGTACTTC.